Listed here are 16 T cell receptor beta chains from one sample, sequenced in a study of shared clonotypes between healthy human individuals. The protocol was immunoSEQ multiplex PCR, while the TCRdb copy is restricted to in-frame clones and leaves out a portion. The table has roughly 700,000 clones, less than 95% seen once; the top ten hold approximately 35%. Sequencing was done on a sample of memory CD8+ T cells from PBMCs. Subset described: CD45RO+ cells pooled with CCR7-negative TemRA cells. All receptors come from a man between 18 and 29 years old in good health. Some clones in this sample may be carry-over from other donors' samples.

The chain is built from TRBV30 and TRBJ2-1; 8 bases align to TRBD1. Germline assignment: CDR1 GTSNPN and CDR2 SVGIG (reference sequence). The CDR3 is 15 residues long. The trim removed 4 bases at V and 4 bases at J, leaving 9 bases unmatched. Written as DNA, the CDR3 is TGTGCCTGGAACACGGGCAGGGGGCAGTACAATGAGCAGTTCTTC. As protein: CAWNTGRGQYNEQFF.

The chain joins TRBV7-9 to TRBJ1-1; D is perhaps TRBD1 (6 bases). Trimming took 1 base from V and 6 from J, leaving 9 bases between them. This CDR3 region has 13 residues. From germline, CDR1 is SEHNR and CDR2 FQNEAQ (reference sequence). This CDR3 is CASSLDRASEAFF. The DNA for the CDR3 is TGTGCCAGCAGCTTAGACAGGGCCTCTGAAGCTTTCTTT.

This clone was counted once. The same CDR3 can be traced to other DNA sequences in this sample. V and J are TRBV7-9 and TRBJ2-7; D is unresolved. CDR1 SEHNR and CDR2 FQNEAQ come from the germline V gene (reference sequence). Deletions cut 5 bases from V and 3 bases from J, with 8 bases between. The CDR3 totals 12 residues. The CDR3 region is CASSPSSYEQYF. Here the CDR3 DNA reads TGTGCCAGCAGCCCCAGCAGCTACGAGCAGTACTTC.

As for this clone: This specimen includes other DNA sequences encoding the same CDR3. V is TRBV6-5 and J is TRBJ2-7, with TRBD2 as a possible D gene (5 bases). V was clipped by 8 bases and J by 0 bases, with 8 bases between them. This CDR3 region has 12 residues. CDR1 MNHEY and CDR2 SVGAGI come from the germline V gene. CDR3 DNA sequence: TGTGCCAGCTCAAGCGGCTCCTACGAGCAGTACTTC. The encoded protein is CASSSGSYEQYF.

The chain employs TRBV4-1 and TRBJ1-4, with a tentative D call TRBD1 (5 bases). In germline, CDR1 is MGHRA, CDR2 YSYEKL. Trimming removed 2 bases from V and 14 bases from J, with 27 bases in between. The CDR3 covers 17 residues. The chain's CDR3 is CASSQPSGSPKLRGLFF. CDR3 nucleotides: TGCGCCAGCAGCCAACCGTCTGGGTCGCCTAAGTTACGGGGGCTGTTTTTT.

This clone showed up just once. The J gene is TRBJ2-7, the V gene TRBV5-1, with TRBD1 as a possible D gene (6 bases). The V end was cut by 4 bases, the J end by 3 bases, with 17 bases between. CDR1 is SGHRS, CDR2 YFSETQ, per germline. This CDR3 comprises 15 residues. The CDR3 spells CASSPRDTTFYEQYF. In DNA, the CDR3 is TGCGCCAGCAGCCCCAGGGACACAACATTCTACGAGCAGTACTTC. Complete variable domain (other parts from reference TRBV5-1 and TRBJ2-7): KAGVTQTPRYLIKTRGQQVTLSCSPISGHRSVSWYQQTPGQGLQFLFEYFSETQRNKGNFPGRFSGRQFSNSRSEMNVSTLELGDSALYLCASSPRDTTFYEQYFGPGTRLTVT.

This clone was recorded many times. The chain couples TRBV29-1 to TRBJ2-7; D may be TRBD2 (6 bases). The CDR3 is made up of 16 amino acids. CDR1 SQVTM and CDR2 ANQGSEA come from the germline V gene. Trimming took off 6 bases at V and 1 base at J, with 22 bases between the two ends. This chain's CDR3 is CSVVGGIELGSYEQYF. DNA for the CDR3: TGCAGCGTCGTGGGGGGAATAGAACTCGGGTCCTACGAGCAGTACTTC.

V and J are TRBV19 and TRBJ1-1, with D tentatively TRBD1 (6 bases). CDR1 and CDR2 from the germline V gene are LNHDA and SQIVND (reference sequence). Between the trimmed V and J ends, which lost 6 bases and 1 base, there was a span of 21 bases. CDR3 length equals 17 residues. The CDR3 here is CASRSAQGQSTNTEAFF. The DNA for the CDR3 is TGTGCCAGTAGATCCGCCCAAGGACAGTCTACGAACACTGAAGCTTTCTTT. Supplemented by reference TRBV19 and TRBJ1-1, the full variable domain reads DGGITQSPKYLFRKEGQNVTLSCEQNLNHDAMYWYRQDPGQGLRLIYYSQIVNDFQKGDIAEGYSVSREKKESFPLTVTSAQKNPTAFYLCASRSAQGQSTNTEAFFGQGTRLTVV.

V gene TRBV5-4 combines with J gene TRBJ2-7, with D perhaps assigned TRBD1 or TRBD2 (5 bases each). The V gene's germline CDR1 is SGHNT and CDR2 YYREEE (reference sequence). V was shortened by 4 bases and J by 9 bases, with 17 bases between the two germline ends. The CDR3 consists of 13 residues. CDR3 in DNA: TGTGCCAGCAGCCCAGAGGGCAGGGTCGGGCAGTACTTC. Translation: CASSPEGRVGQYF.

As DNA, the CDR3 is TGTGCCAGCAGCTTAGATCTAGAGGCCGAGCAGTACTTC. This gives the protein CASSLDLEAEQYF. This sequence joins TRBV11-3 and TRBJ2-7, with D uncertain. The germline V and J ends were trimmed by 0 bases and 6 bases, with 9 bases remaining between them. This CDR3 is 13 amino acids long. CDR1 and CDR2 from the germline V gene are SGHNT and YENEEA.

V is TRBV7-2 and J is TRBJ2-7; 9 bases align to TRBD2. The J segment lost 6 bases and the V segment lost 4 bases, leaving 7 bases of the junction unmatched. This CDR3 has 14 amino acids. Germline V gives CDR1 SGHTA, CDR2 FQGNSA. The CDR3 nucleotides read TGTGCCAGCAGCTCTCGACTAGCGGCCGGCGAGCAGTACTTC. The encoded protein is CASSSRLAAGEQYF.

For the CDR3, the DNA is TGTGCCAGCAGCGGGACAGGGCCACTAGCGGAATCCTACAATGAGCAGTTCTTC. Translated: CASSGTGPLAESYNEQFF. This chain connects TRBV9 to TRBJ2-1; D possibly matches TRBD1 or TRBD2 (8 bases each). Germline CDR1 and CDR2: SGDLS and YYNGEE. The length of the CDR3 is 18 residues. V lost 3 bases to trimming and J lost 1 base, with 20 bases between them.

The chain joins TRBV4-1 to TRBJ1-1; D unresolved. V was shortened by 2 bases and J by 3 bases, with 7 bases between the two germline ends. Germline V gene data show CDR1 as MGHRA and CDR2 as YSYEKL. CDR3 size: 13 residues. This chain's CDR3 is CASSQHAHTEAFF. CDR3 DNA: TGCGCCAGCAGCCAACATGCCCACACTGAAGCTTTCTTT.

The J gene is TRBJ2-7, the V gene TRBV27; 8 bases agree with TRBD2. Per the germline V gene, CDR1 is MNHEY and CDR2 is SMNVEV (reference sequence). The CDR3 contains 13 residues. J gave up 5 bases and V 6 bases, and 6 bases lay outside the gene matches. The CDR3 DNA follows: TGTGCCAGCAGAATAGCGGGATTGCACGAGCAGTACTTC. Its protein product is CASRIAGLHEQYF.

The chain recombines TRBV19 with TRBJ1-5; D remains ambiguous. Germline CDR1 reads LNHDA; CDR2 reads SQIVND (reference sequence). Trimming removed 2 bases at V and 2 bases at J, with 10 bases between. CDR3 length: 15 amino acids. CDR3 bases: TGTGCCAGTAGTATAAAACCTAGGGGCAATCAGCCCCAGCATTTT. Amino acids: CASSIKPRGNQPQHF.

The chain uses TRBV7-9 and TRBJ1-1, with D uncertain. CDR1 SEHNR and CDR2 FQNEAQ come from the germline V gene (reference sequence). Trimming took off 5 bases at V and 7 bases at J, with 20 bases between the two ends. The CDR3 loop spans 15 amino acids. In DNA, the CDR3 is TGTGCCAGCAGCCGCGGGGTATCCGGAACCGTTGAAGCTTTCTTT. Protein product: CASSRGVSGTVEAFF.